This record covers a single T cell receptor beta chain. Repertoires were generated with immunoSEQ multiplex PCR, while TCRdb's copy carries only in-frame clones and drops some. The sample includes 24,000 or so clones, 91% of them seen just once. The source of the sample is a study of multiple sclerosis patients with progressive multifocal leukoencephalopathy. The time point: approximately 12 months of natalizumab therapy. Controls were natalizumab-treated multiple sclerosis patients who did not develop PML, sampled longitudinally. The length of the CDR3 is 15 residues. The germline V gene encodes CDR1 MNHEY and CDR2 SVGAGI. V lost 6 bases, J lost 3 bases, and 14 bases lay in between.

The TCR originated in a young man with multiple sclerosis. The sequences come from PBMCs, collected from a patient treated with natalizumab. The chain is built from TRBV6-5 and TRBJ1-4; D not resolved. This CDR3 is CASREIRLPNEKLFF. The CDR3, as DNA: TGTGCCAGCAGGGAGATAAGGCTTCCTAATGAAAAACTGTTTTTT.